This entry lists 22 T cell receptor beta chains sequenced from one sample in a study of cytomegalovirus exposure and HLA in healthy donors. Primers: 60 Vbeta forward and 13 Jbeta reverse. Only in-frame clones appear in the TCRdb table, and some are missing; sequencing was by immunoSEQ multiplex PCR. The data show 120,000 to 150,000 clones, about 78% seen once. The material sequenced was PBMCs. All receptors come from a middle-aged man in good health and CMV-seropositive.

V gene TRBV4-3 combines with J gene TRBJ2-7; TRBD1 matches at 9 bases. Germline CDR1 is LGHNA and CDR2 is YSLEER. The J segment lost 3 bases and the V segment lost 4 bases, leaving 7 bases of the junction unmatched. This CDR3 has 15 amino acids. The CDR3 nucleotides are TGCGCCAGCAGCCGATTAACAGGGGGCGTCTACGAGCAGTACTTC. The encoded protein is CASSRLTGGVYEQYF.

In this sample, this clone turned up a few times. This rearrangement joins TRBV25-1 to TRBJ2-1; a weak D match, TRBD2 (5 bases). There are 16 residues in the CDR3. V was clipped by 2 bases and J by 0 bases, with 11 bases between them. Per the germline V gene, CDR1 is MGHDK and CDR2 is SYGVNS. The CDR3 DNA reads as TGTGCCAGCAGTGAAGGGAGACTGAGCTCCTACAATGAGCAGTTCTTC. It specifies CASSEGRLSSYNEQFF.

This clone was observed a few times. This chain connects TRBV7-9 to TRBJ1-1, with a weak D call TRBD1 (6 bases). Germline assignment: CDR1 SEHNR and CDR2 FQNEAQ (reference sequence). The V end lost 5 bases, the J end lost 2 bases, and 12 bases lay between the germline ends. This CDR3 has 14 amino acids. The CDR3 region is CASSPQGVNTEAFF. The CDR3 nucleotides read TGTGCCAGCAGCCCACAGGGCGTTAACACTGAAGCTTTCTTT.

This clone was recorded a few times. V usage is TRBV4-1 and J usage is TRBJ2-5; D might be TRBD2 (7 bases). Deletions cut 7 bases from V and 5 bases from J, with 17 bases between. From germline, CDR1 is MGHRA and CDR2 YSYEKL. The CDR3 is 14 residues long. The CDR3 DNA reads TGCGCCAGCAACCGGGAAGGGGGGGATGAGACCCAGTACTTC. Translating it yields CASNREGGDETQYF.

This clone showed up just once. CDR3 amino acids: CASSVSGVDTEAFF. The CDR3 DNA follows: TGCGCCAGCAGCGTTTCAGGGGTTGACACTGAAGCTTTCTTT. This sequence joins TRBV4-1 and TRBJ1-1; D is perhaps TRBD1 (6 bases). Trimming cost V 5 bases and J 3 bases, with 13 bases left between them. CDR1 is MGHRA, CDR2 YSYEKL, per germline. The CDR3 length is 14 residues.

The chain employs TRBV19 and TRBJ2-7; 11 bases match TRBD1. The V gene's germline CDR1 is LNHDA and CDR2 SQIVND (reference sequence). The ends lost 5 bases at V and 4 bases at J; junction bases unmatched: 19. The CDR3 has 19 amino acids. The CDR3 DNA reads TGTGCCAGTAGTCTAGGCGGACAGGGGGCGCGGGGACTGGAGTACGAGCAGTACTTC. Translation gives CASSLGGQGARGLEYEQYF.

With regard to this clone: Other nucleotide sequences in the sample specify the same CDR3. This chain links TRBV5-6 with TRBJ1-1; D is perhaps TRBD1 (5 bases). The CDR3 consists of 14 residues. The germline gives CDR1 SGHDT, CDR2 YYEEEE. V was pared by 4 bases and J by 1 base, with 11 bases between. The CDR3 nucleotides read TGTGCCAGCAGCCTGGTGGGGGGGAACACTGAAGCTTTCTTT. Encoded protein: CASSLVGGNTEAFF.

The chain joins TRBV27 to TRBJ1-3; possible D gene TRBD1, 5 bases. Trimming removed 5 bases at V and 0 bases at J, with 11 bases between. Germline CDR1 MNHEY, CDR2 SMNVEV (reference sequence). This CDR3 spans 15 amino acids. This chain's CDR3 is CASSTTGYSGNTIYF. The CDR3 bases are TGTGCCAGCAGTACTACAGGCTACTCTGGAAACACCATATATTTT.

The V and J genes are TRBV5-6 and TRBJ1-1, with a weak D call TRBD1 (5 bases). The CDR3 is made up of 15 amino acids. V gave up 1 base and J gave up 6 bases, with 16 bases separating them. CDR1 is SGHDT, CDR2 YYEEEE, per germline. The CDR3, as DNA: TGTGCCAGCAGCTTGAGGGCAGGGTGGATCGCTGAAGCTTTCTTT. Translated, it gives CASSLRAGWIAEAFF.

V and J are TRBV19 and TRBJ1-5; the D is unclear. CDR3 length: 18 amino acids. Trimming cost V 0 bases and J 0 bases, with 15 bases left between them. The V gene's germline CDR1 is LNHDA and CDR2 SQIVND (reference sequence). CDR3 nucleotides: TGTGCCAGTAGTATAGATCTAGCTACAGCCCATAGCAATCAGCCCCAGCATTTT. It specifies CASSIDLATAHSNQPQHF.

The rearrangement joins TRBV6-5 to TRBJ2-7; possibly TRBD2 for D (5 bases). V was trimmed by 6 bases and J by 2 bases, leaving 11 bases between them. CDR3 length: 13 residues. CDR1 and CDR2 from the germline V gene are MNHEY and SVGAGI. CDR3 loop: CASRLTGTYEQYF. CDR3 in DNA: TGTGCCAGCAGACTTACGGGGACCTACGAGCAGTACTTC.

The chain has TRBV4-1 and TRBJ2-1, with 8 bases lining up with TRBD2. The CDR3 runs 14 residues. After removal of 2 bases from V and 5 bases from J, the junction contained 2 bases not matched to a gene. CDR1 and CDR2 from the germline V gene are MGHRA and YSYEKL. The CDR3 spells CASSQPGLDNEQFF. For the CDR3, the DNA is TGCGCCAGCAGCCAACCGGGACTAGACAATGAGCAGTTCTTC.

This clone was observed a few times. The V and J genes are TRBV7-8 and TRBJ2-2; 9 nucleotides align to TRBD1. Losses at the gene ends were 1 base for V and 0 bases for J; bases not matched to a gene: 3. The CDR3 consists of 17 residues. Germline V gives CDR1 SGHVS, CDR2 FQNEAQ. The CDR3 protein is CASSLVGQGSNTGELFF. In nucleotides, the CDR3 is TGTGCCAGCAGCTTAGTCGGACAGGGGTCGAACACCGGGGAGCTGTTTTTT.

The rearrangement uses TRBV6-1 and TRBJ1-2; no definite D call. V was shortened by 4 bases and J by 5 bases, with 23 bases between the two germline ends. CDR1 and CDR2 (germline): MNHNS, SASEGT. The CDR3 contains 17 residues. The chain's CDR3 is CASSGPPGTHPLYGYTF. The DNA of the CDR3 is TGTGCCAGCAGTGGCCCACCAGGAACCCACCCCCTGTATGGCTACACCTTC.

V and J are TRBV25-1 and TRBJ1-2; perhaps TRBD1 as D (6 bases). V gave up 4 bases and J gave up 6 bases, with 18 bases separating them. In germline, CDR1 is MGHDK, CDR2 SYGVNS. This CDR3 is 15 amino acids long. The CDR3 loop is CASSGGQTLFHGYTF. The CDR3 DNA sequence: TGTGCCAGCAGTGGCGGACAGACCCTTTTTCATGGCTACACCTTC.

The rearrangement joins TRBV5-5 to TRBJ1-4; TRBD1 agrees at 7 bases. J lost 0 bases, V lost 5 bases, and 7 bases had no gene match. The CDR3 consists of 16 residues. Germline V lookup: CDR1 SGHKS, CDR2 YYEKEE (reference sequence). In nucleotides, the CDR3 is TGTGCCAGCAGGGGCGGACAGGCTGCAACTAATGAAAAACTGTTTTTT. Protein product: CASRGGQAATNEKLFF.

This sequence joins TRBV28 and TRBJ1-1; D possibly corresponds to TRBD1 (5 bases). Trimming left V 1 base short and J 5 bases short, with 11 bases between. CDR3 size: 14 residues. Germline assignment: CDR1 MDHEN and CDR2 SYDVKM. The CDR3 region is CASSLSGGGTEAFF. In DNA form, the CDR3 reads TGTGCCAGCAGTTTATCGGGGGGTGGAACTGAAGCTTTCTTT.

J is TRBJ2-1 and V is TRBV2, with 9 bases that match TRBD1. Trimming took 7 bases from V and 3 from J; bases not matched to a gene: 7. The germline V gene encodes CDR1 SNHLY and CDR2 FYNNEI. This CDR3 region has 15 residues. The DNA of the CDR3 is TGTGCCAGCAATCCAAGGACAGGGGTCTACAATGAGCAGTTCTTC. Its translation: CASNPRTGVYNEQFF.

The V call is TRBV7-6, the J call TRBJ2-3; 7 bases are a match to TRBD1. V lost 1 base, J lost 4 bases, and 5 bases stayed unmatched. CDR1 and CDR2 from the germline V gene are SGHVS and FNYEAQ. The CDR3 extends over 15 amino acids. The CDR3 nucleotides read TGTGCCAGCAGCTTAGACAGGGGAGTAGCAGATACGCAGTATTTT. It encodes CASSLDRGVADTQYF.

Written as DNA, the CDR3 is TGTGCCAGCAGCCTCCGACAGGGAAGCACAGATACGCAGTATTTT. It specifies CASSLRQGSTDTQYF. This rearrangement joins TRBV9 to TRBJ2-3; 7 bases fit TRBD1. Germline V gene sequence: CDR1 SGDLS, CDR2 YYNGEE. The CDR3 consists of 15 residues. V dropped 4 bases and J dropped 0; count of bases not matched to a gene: 5.

This chain uses TRBV5-1 with TRBJ2-1, with TRBD2 as a possible D gene (6 bases). Germline values: CDR1 SGHRS, CDR2 YFSETQ. CDR3 length: 15 amino acids. The V end was cut by 0 bases, the J end by 4 bases, with 11 bases between. The CDR3 region has the DNA TGCGCCAGCAGCTTGGCCTTAGCGGTTTACAATGAGCAGTTCTTC. It specifies CASSLALAVYNEQFF.

This clone was picked up a small number of times. This chain joins TRBV5-6 and TRBJ2-2; D is unresolved. Germline CDR1 is SGHDT and CDR2 is YYEEEE. Trimming stripped 4 bases from V and 3 bases from J, with 10 bases between. The CDR3 covers 14 residues. The CDR3 DNA is TGTGCCAGCAGCGATTTATCGGACACCGGGGAGCTGTTTTTT. This sequence encodes CASSDLSDTGELFF.